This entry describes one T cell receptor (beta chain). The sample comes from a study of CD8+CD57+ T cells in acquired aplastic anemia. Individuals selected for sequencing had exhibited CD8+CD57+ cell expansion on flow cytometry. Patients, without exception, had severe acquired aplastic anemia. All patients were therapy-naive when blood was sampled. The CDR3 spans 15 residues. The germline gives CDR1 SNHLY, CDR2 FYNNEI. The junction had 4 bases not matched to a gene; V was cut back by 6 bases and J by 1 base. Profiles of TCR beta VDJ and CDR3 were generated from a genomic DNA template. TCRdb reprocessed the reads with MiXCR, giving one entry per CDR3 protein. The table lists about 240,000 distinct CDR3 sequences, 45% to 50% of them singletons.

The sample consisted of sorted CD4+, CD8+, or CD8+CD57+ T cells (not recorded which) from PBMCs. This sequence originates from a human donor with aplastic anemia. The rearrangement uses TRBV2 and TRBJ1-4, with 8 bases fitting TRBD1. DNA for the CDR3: TGTGCCAGCAGAGGACAGGGTGGAACTAATGAAAAACTGTTTTTT. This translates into CASRGQGGTNEKLFF.